This TCR beta chain was identified in a study of a mutant IDH1 vaccine in newly diagnosed glioma (dated by TCRdb to 2020 to 2023). With respect to the entire study: Patients were given eight vaccinations, in weeks 1, 3, 5, 7, 11, 15, 19 and 23, which matched visits V03 through V10. Vaccination started 4-6 weeks after radiotherapy alone, or was given together with temozolomide cycles in the groups whose treatment included chemotherapy. The approximately 32 treated patients were approximately 62% male and around 40% female, with a mean age of about 43 years. Prior to enrollment, standard therapy consisting of radiotherapy alone, temozolomide alone, or radiochemotherapy with temozolomide had been administered to patients, with the combination being received by most patients. Peripheral blood was drawn at six visits: V03 (baseline), V05, V07, V10, V12 and V13. For exploratory analyses, longitudinal TCRB deep sequencing was carried out in about 26 treated patients wherever samples were available.

A word on this clone: Its antigen remains undetermined. Base qualities are not recorded, but no much larger clone differs from it by a single base.

The receptor library was made with the immunoSEQ multiplex PCR assay. The hsTCRB Kit was used according to the manufacturer's protocol to amplify rearranged TCR beta chain sequences. Sequencing of TCRB libraries was carried out on an Illumina MiSeq. Regarding the original processing steps: The kit vendor's proprietary platform handled demultiplexing, trimming and gene mapping. TCRdb's version of the immuneACCESS table is confined to in-frame rearrangements and falls short of the full clone set. An unresolved V gene accounts for under half of the shortfall where checked; the remainder is of unknown origin. For V, J and clone size, that table is used; D and trimming come from the DNA. Present in this sample are tens of thousands of clones, roughly 80% of which were seen just once. The top ten constitute approximately 8.3% of the sample. The V and J ends are trimmed by 0 bases and 3 bases, leaving 15 bases between them. The CDR1 and CDR2 encoded by the germline V gene are SGHRS and YFSETQ. From cysteine to phenylalanine, the CDR3 is 16 amino acids long. Here the CDR3 DNA is all that survives: 48 bases in frame from base 1.

The sample's time point label, in plain terms: week 11, during vaccination. Each vaccine dose was 300 ug of a 20-mer mutant IDH1 peptide in Montanide, given subcutaneously with topical imiquimod. Donors had newly diagnosed WHO grade 3 or 4 IDH1-mutant astrocytomas with loss of nuclear ATRX. The samples were drawn from NOA16, a multicentre, single-arm, open-label phase I trial in Germany that tested a mutant IDH1 peptide vaccine in humans for the first time. The DNeasy Blood and Tissue Kit was used to extract genomic DNA from EDTA blood for TCRB sequencing. What the research found in general, with its limitations: No apparent relationship was observed between pseudoprogression and alterations in the top peripheral T cell clonotypes detected by TCRB sequencing. Immune responses induced by the vaccine were seen in roughly 95% of patients across multiple MHC alleles. Selection of PBMC samples for TCRB deep sequencing was based on availability. It was noted by the authors that analyses of patient blood samples could not be reproduced owing to sample limitations.

The source was PBMCs, collected from a glioma patient whose treatment included an IDH1 peptide vaccine. The sequence joins TRBV5-1 to TRBJ1-1; the best D guess is TRBD1, with 6 bases matching. The receptor was derived from a woman in her fifties or sixties with glioma. In nucleotides, the sequence is TGCGCCAGCAGCTTGGACTGGGGGGCTCGGGACACTGAAGCTTTCTTT. The translation is CASSLDWGARDTEAFF.